Reported below is one T cell receptor (beta chain). Compared with the rest of its sample, this clone is medium-sized (0.01 to 0.1%). The input lacks base qualities; no much larger clone sits a single base away. Survey-level sequencing, with a detection sensitivity of one cell in 40,000, was applied to the CFSE-low antigen-reactive cultures. The QIAamp DNA Micro Kit was used to extract genomic DNA from cell pellets, and spectrophotometry was used to check the quantity and purity of the genomic DNA. The immunoSEQ multiplex PCR assay was used to amplify TCR Vbeta CDR3 regions. Amplicons were sequenced on the Illumina HiSeq platform. The retrieved sequences were 87 nucleotides in length and included the CDR3 region. Per the authors' processing: A clonotype was defined as a unique productive TCR Vbeta nucleotide sequence and was quantified by productive template frequency from ImmunoSEQ Analyzer V3.0. Expanded clonotypes were defined by a threshold at the top 5th percentile of each frequency-ranked repertoire. Repertoire overlap was computed as Chao-Jaccard with the R package fossil and visualized by nonmetric multidimensional scaling with the R package MASS. The table comes from immuneACCESS by way of TCRdb, which keeps in-frame sequences with V and J called. Part of the clones is missing from these tables; in studies checked, under half for an unresolved V gene and the rest for unknown reasons. V, J and clone size are taken as reported in that table, and D and trimming were inferred from the DNA itself. The sample has over a thousand clones on record, approximately 55% of them singletons. The ten biggest clones cover under 35% of the sample.

Ends trimmed: V by 3 bases, J by 8 bases; bases unmatched to a gene: 12. CDR1 and CDR2 are drawn from the germline V gene: SGHTA, FQGTGA. The CDR3 measures 17 amino acids from cysteine to phenylalanine. The read is trimmed to its CDR3 DNA, 51 bases read in frame from base 1. After about 6-7 days, proliferating activated T cells were FACS-sorted as CFSE-low CD25+ ICOS+ cells. Sorted memory CD4+ T cells were CFSE-labeled and cultured at a 2:1 ratio with irradiated autologous monocytes pulsed with antigen. Memory CD4+ T cells, defined as all CD4+ cells other than CD45RA+CCR7+CD95- naive cells, were FACS-sorted on a FACSAria III to a purity of over 95%. Healthy donor blood was obtained from blood donation centers in Switzerland. Positive selection with CD4 and CD14 magnetic microbeads was used to enrich total CD4+ T cells and monocytes. CD8+, CD14+, CD16+, CD56+, CD19+ and CD25-bright cells were excluded before sorting. Bacteria were heat-inactivated for about 2 hours at 60 degrees C and added at roughly 2 particles per monocyte, and M. tuberculosis lysate was used at around 3 ug/ml. Sequencing of TCR Vbeta genes was performed on CFSE-low memory CD4+ T cells that proliferated following primary stimulation with Enterobacteriaceae or control bacteria. Each bacteria-reactive repertoire was analyzed in two to four different donors across two independent experiments. Ficoll-Paque Plus was used to isolate peripheral blood mononuclear cells from donor blood.

The sample comes from a study of human CD4 T cells and Enterobacteriaceae (dated by TCRdb to the early 2020s). Study-wide context: E. coli, K. pneumoniae, E. aerogenes, S. flexneri, S. sonnei, S. typhimurium and S. aureus were used as stimulating bacteria and were heat-inactivated after culture. The research as a whole found: Clonotypes shared across Enterobacteriaceae cultures accounted for roughly 26-50% of unique rearrangements but about 60-93% of templates, whereas sharing with control bacteria was rare. Enterobacteriaceae-reactive repertoires co-clustered together and were polyclonal, yet held fewer clonotypes than S. aureus- or M. tuberculosis-reactive repertoires.

The chain was built from TRBV7-3 and TRBJ2-1, with 11 bases matching TRBD1. The receptor comes from a human donor in good health. Sequences were obtained from bacteria-reactive CD4+ T cells grown in culture. This specimen's cell subset or site label, per the study, means: CFSE-low proliferating memory CD4 T cells sorted after in vitro stimulation with a heat-inactivated bacterium or M. tuberculosis lysate. The nucleotides are TGTGCCAGCAGCTTTCAAGGCGGACAGGGGGCTATCGATGAGCAGTTCTTC. Its amino acids are CASSFQGGQGAIDEQFF.